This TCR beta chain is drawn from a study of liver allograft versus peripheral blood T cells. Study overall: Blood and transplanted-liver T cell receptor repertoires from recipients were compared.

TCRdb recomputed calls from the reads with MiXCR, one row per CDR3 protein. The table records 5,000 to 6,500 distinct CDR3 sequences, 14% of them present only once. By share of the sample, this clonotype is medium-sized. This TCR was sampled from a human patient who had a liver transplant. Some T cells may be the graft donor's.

The CDR3 bases are TGTGCCAGTAGTGGTCCTTGGGACAGGAGAAATGAAAAACTGTTTTTT. This codes for CASSGPWDRRNEKLFF. The rearrangement uses TRBV19 and TRBJ1-4, with TRBD1 matching 8 bases. V shed 5 bases, J shed 5 bases, and the junction held 10 bases outside the gene matches. CDR3 length: 16 residues. The germline V gene encodes CDR1 LNHDA and CDR2 SQIVND (reference sequence).